The 19 T cell receptor beta chains in this list originate from one sample, sequenced in a study of blood T cell repertoires in COVID-19. Profiled with immunoSEQ multiplex PCR; TCRdb holds only in-frame clones, not every one. The sample lists 200,000 to 250,000 clones; just over 90% were seen once. Sequenced: PBMCs or T cells enriched from blood (not recorded which). The receptors were sampled from a woman under 30 who had recovered from COVID-19.

The rearrangement uses TRBV19 and TRBJ2-1; D uncertain. The CDR3 runs 12 residues. In germline, CDR1 is LNHDA, CDR2 SQIVND (reference sequence). Trimming left V 6 bases short and J 6 bases short, with 9 bases between. The CDR3 sequence: CASSPRRNEQFF. The CDR3 region has the DNA TGTGCCAGTAGCCCGCGGCGCAATGAGCAGTTCTTC. The whole variable domain, filled in from reference TRBV19 and TRBJ2-1, reads DGGITQSPKYLFRKEGQNVTLSCEQNLNHDAMYWYRQDPGQGLRLIYYSQIVNDFQKGDIAEGYSVSREKKESFPLTVTSAQKNPTAFYLCASSPRRNEQFFGPGTRLTVL.

In this sample, this clone turned up once. This chain links TRBV5-8 with TRBJ2-1, with TRBD2 matching 7 bases. J gave up 8 bases and V 0 bases, and 2 bases lay outside the gene matches. CDR1 and CDR2 (germline): SGHTS, YDEGEE. This CDR3 spans 13 amino acids. In DNA, the CDR3 is TGTGCCAGCAGCTTGGACGGGGGGTATGAGCAGTTCTTC. This gives the protein CASSLDGGYEQFF.

The chain couples TRBV19 to TRBJ1-1; TRBD1 aligns across 7 bases. The CDR3 has 15 amino acids. Germline V gene lookup returns CDR1 LNHDA and CDR2 SQIVND (reference sequence). The V segment lost 6 bases and the J segment 0 bases; nucleotides outside the gene matches: 7. The CDR3 DNA reads TGTGCCAGTAGCGGCAGGGGGACTTTGAACACTGAAGCTTTCTTT. It codes for CASSGRGTLNTEAFF.

The chain has TRBV11-3 and TRBJ1-4; no reliable D call. The CDR3 covers 19 residues. The V and J ends lost 3 bases and 0 bases respectively, with 20 bases between them. The germline CDR1 and CDR2 sequences are SGHNT and YENEEA. The CDR3 region is CASSFGAYLTRTTNEKLFF. CDR3 nucleotides: TGTGCCAGCAGCTTCGGTGCATATCTAACGAGGACAACTAATGAAAAACTGTTTTTT.

The chain carries TRBV6-6 and TRBJ1-3; D is unclear. This CDR3 is built from 14 residues. CDR1 and CDR2 from the germline V gene are MNHNY and SVGAGI (reference sequence). V dropped 10 bases and J dropped 0 bases, with 13 bases sitting between them. CDR3 sequence reads: CATADGYSGNTIYF. The CDR3 coding sequence is TGTGCCACTGCTGACGGGTACTCTGGAAACACCATATATTTT.

This CDR3 is CASSQVVGGNTEAFF. The CDR3 nucleotides read TGTGCCAGCAGCCAAGTTGTCGGAGGGAACACTGAAGCTTTCTTT. The V and J genes are TRBV3-1 (or the pseudogene TRBV3-2) and TRBJ1-1; D gene ambiguous. The length of the CDR3 is 15 residues. The V and J ends lost 1 base and 1 base respectively, with 10 bases between them. The germline V gene encodes CDR1 LGHDT and CDR2 YNNKEL (reference sequence).

The CDR3 DNA reads TGTGCCAGCAGCTCAGACCCGGGACAGGAAGGTAGACCCCTCCACTTT. As protein: CASSSDPGQEGRPLHF. The gene calls are TRBV5-4 and TRBJ1-6, with 8 bases identical to TRBD1. J lost 12 bases, V lost 3 bases, and 14 bases had no gene match. The CDR3 consists of 16 residues. The germline gives CDR1 SGHNT, CDR2 YYREEE (reference sequence).

To note about this clone: A junction boundary mismatches the germline segment, possibly from a read error. The rearrangement joins TRBV7-7 to TRBJ2-1; 8 bases fit TRBD2. This CDR3 has 13 residues. CDR1 is SSHAT, CDR2 FNYEAQ, per germline (reference sequence). Here the CDR3 reads CASSLELADEQFF. As DNA, the CDR3 is TGTGCTAGCAGCTTAGAACTAGCGGATGAGCAGTTCTTC.

The rearrangement uses TRBV10-2 and TRBJ2-1; D is perhaps TRBD2 (6 bases). The CDR3 is 16 amino acids. Germline loops: CDR1 WSHSY, CDR2 SAAADI. The V end was cut by 0 bases, the J end by 5 bases, with 14 bases between. The CDR3 nucleotides read TGCGCCAGCAGTGAGTCTTGGGGGACTGGTAACAATGAGCAGTTCTTC. It codes for CASSESWGTGNNEQFF.

The V gene is TRBV6-6, the J gene TRBJ1-5; 7 bases are shared with TRBD1. Germline lookup yields CDR1 MNHNY and CDR2 SVGAGI (reference sequence). CDR3 length: 15 residues. The V gene end was trimmed by 11 bases and the J gene end by 5 bases; junction bases not matched to a gene: 15. The CDR3 spells CAAGELGQKYQPQHF. DNA of the CDR3: TGTGCCGCCGGGGAATTGGGACAGAAGTATCAGCCCCAGCATTTT.

The V and J genes are TRBV4-2 and TRBJ2-1, with 7 bases fitting TRBD2. With 1 base clipped from V and 8 bases from J, the junction kept 8 bases outside the gene matches. Germline lookup yields CDR1 LGHNA and CDR2 YNFKEQ. The CDR3 length is 15 residues. CDR3 region: CASSQGLADGDEQFF. The CDR3 coding sequence is TGTGCCAGCAGCCAAGGCCTAGCGGACGGCGATGAGCAGTTCTTC.

V gene TRBV27 combines with J gene TRBJ2-1; 9 positions agree with TRBD1. The CDR3 is 16 residues long. V trimming: 5 bases; J trimming: 8 bases; junction bases outside the gene matches: 13. The germline gives CDR1 MNHEY, CDR2 SMNVEV (reference sequence). The CDR3 region is CASSPRPGQGWHEQFF. CDR3 sequence (DNA): TGTGCCAGCAGTCCTCGACCGGGACAGGGCTGGCATGAGCAGTTCTTC.

The chain is built from TRBV7-8 and TRBJ2-5; perhaps TRBD2 as D (6 bases). The V end lost 1 base, the J end lost 5 bases, and 17 bases lay between the germline ends. Per germline, CDR1 SGHVS and CDR2 FQNEAQ. CDR3 size: 16 residues. The CDR3 DNA is TGTGCCAGCAGCTTAGAGTGGCTAGCGTTTGGGGAGACCCAGTACTTC. It is translated as CASSLEWLAFGETQYF.

This clone was picked up one time. The chain carries TRBV11-3 and TRBJ2-3, with 8 bases that match TRBD2. Germline V lookup: CDR1 SGHNT, CDR2 YENEEA. Trimming took 3 bases from V and 2 from J; bases not matched to a gene: 4. The CDR3 runs to 15 residues. CDR3 residues: CASSFGSGDTDTQYF. CDR3 bases: TGTGCCAGCAGCTTCGGTAGCGGGGACACAGATACGCAGTATTTT.

This chain links TRBV6-5 with TRBJ1-6, with 7 bases aligning to TRBD1. V gave up 6 bases and J gave up 7 bases; unmatched junction bases: 6. Germline lookup yields CDR1 MNHEY and CDR2 SVGAGI. CDR3 size: 14 residues. The CDR3 here is CASRAPGQNSPLHF. As DNA, the CDR3 is TGTGCCAGCAGAGCACCGGGACAGAATTCACCCCTCCACTTT.

V usage is TRBV6-5 and J usage is TRBJ1-3; the match to TRBD1 covers 8 bases. The germline V gene has CDR1 MNHEY and CDR2 SVGAGI. CDR3 length equals 14 residues. After removal of 6 bases from V and 10 bases from J, the junction contained 11 bases not matched to a gene. The CDR3 DNA reads TGTGCCAGCAGGGGACAGGCGAGAGGACGGACCATATATTTT. Translating gives CASRGQARGRTIYF.

The CDR3: CASRVEKGANYGYTF. The CDR3 DNA reads TGTGCCAGCAGGGTTGAAAAGGGGGCTAACTATGGCTACACCTTC. The chain combines TRBV2 with TRBJ1-2; TRBD1 is a possible D gene (6 bases). This CDR3 region has 15 residues. Trimming pared 6 bases from V and 0 bases from J, leaving 14 bases between. The germline CDR1 and CDR2 sequences are SNHLY and FYNNEI.

The V and J genes are TRBV5-1 and TRBJ1-2; the match to TRBD1 covers 7 bases. The CDR3 loop spans 17 amino acids. Trimming at V came to 4 bases and at J to 1 base, leaving 13 bases not matched to a gene. Looked up from germline, CDR1 is SGHRS and CDR2 is YFSETQ. CDR3 bases: TGCGCCAGCAGCGCCTCGGGACAGCCGAGGGATAACTATGGCTACACCTTC. Its translation: CASSASGQPRDNYGYTF. Drawing the rest from reference TRBV5-1 and TRBJ1-2, the complete variable domain is KAGVTQTPRYLIKTRGQQVTLSCSPISGHRSVSWYQQTPGQGLQFLFEYFSETQRNKGNFPGRFSGRQFSNSRSEMNVSTLELGDSALYLCASSASGQPRDNYGYTFGSGTRLTVV.

This clone was detected only a few times. The chain links TRBV3-1 (or the pseudogene TRBV3-2) to TRBJ2-3, with 7 bases matching TRBD1. CDR1 is LGHDT, CDR2 YNNKEL, per germline (reference sequence). The V segment lost 4 bases and the J segment 4 bases; nucleotides outside the gene matches: 5. The CDR3 contains 14 residues. The CDR3 reads CASSLGTASDTQYF. CDR3 nucleotide sequence: TGTGCCAGCAGCCTAGGGACAGCCTCAGATACGCAGTATTTT.